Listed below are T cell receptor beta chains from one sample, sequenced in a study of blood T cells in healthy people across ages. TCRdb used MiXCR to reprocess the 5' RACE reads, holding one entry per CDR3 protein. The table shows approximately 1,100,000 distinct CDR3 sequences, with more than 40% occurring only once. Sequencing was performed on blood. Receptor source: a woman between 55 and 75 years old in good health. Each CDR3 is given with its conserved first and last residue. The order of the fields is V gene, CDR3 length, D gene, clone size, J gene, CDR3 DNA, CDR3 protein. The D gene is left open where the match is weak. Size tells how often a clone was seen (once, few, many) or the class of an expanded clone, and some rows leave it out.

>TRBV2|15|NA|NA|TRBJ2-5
TGTGCCAGCAGTACGAACGGGCTAGCAAAAGAGACCCAGTACTTC
CASSTNGLAKETQYF
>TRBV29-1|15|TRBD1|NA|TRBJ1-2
TGCAGCGTTGATTGGACAGGGGGCAGAAACGATGGCTACACCTTC
CSVDWTGGRNDGYTF
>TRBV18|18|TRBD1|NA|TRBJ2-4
TGTGCCAGCTCACCTATTACACGGGACAGACTAGCCAAAAACATTCAGTACTTC
CASSPITRDRLAKNIQYF
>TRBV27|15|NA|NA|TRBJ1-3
TGTGCCAGCAGCCGGAGAGGGGGCTCTGGAAACACCATATATTTT
CASSRRGGSGNTIYF
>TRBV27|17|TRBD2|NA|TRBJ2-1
TGTGCCAGCAGCCCCAACCGACTAGCGGCGACCTACAATGAGCAGTTCTTC
CASSPNRLAATYNEQFF
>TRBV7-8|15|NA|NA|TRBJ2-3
TGTGCCAGCAGATCAGCCTCCAGGGGCCTAGATACGCAGTATTTT
CASRSASRGLDTQYF
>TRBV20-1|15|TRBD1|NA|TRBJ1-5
TGCAGTGCTAGAATCGGGACAGATAGCAATCAGCCCCAGCATTTT
CSARIGTDSNQPQHF
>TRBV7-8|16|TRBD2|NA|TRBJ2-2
TGTGCCAGCAGCCAAGAGCGGGACTTATGGATGGGGGAGCTGTTTTTT
CASSQERDLWMGELFF
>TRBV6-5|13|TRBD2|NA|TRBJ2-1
TGTGCCAGCAGTCGACGACTAGCGGGGGAGCAGTTCTTC
CASSRRLAGEQFF
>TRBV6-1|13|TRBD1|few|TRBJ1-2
TGTGCCAGCAGTGCGACGTTACAGGGGCGCGGCACCTTC
CASSATLQGRGTF
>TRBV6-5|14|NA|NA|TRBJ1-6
TGTGCCAGCAGGGAAGGGGACTATAATTCACCCCTCCACTTT
CASREGDYNSPLHF
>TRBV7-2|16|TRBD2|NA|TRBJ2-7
TGTGCCAGCAGCCAAACCTCGGGCGGGAGCTCCTACGAGCAGTACTTC
CASSQTSGGSSYEQYF
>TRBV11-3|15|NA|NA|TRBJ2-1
TGTGCCAGCAGCTTTCCCCGAGCCCTTTACAATGAGCAGTTCTTC
CASSFPRALYNEQFF
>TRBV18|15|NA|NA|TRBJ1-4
TGTGCCAGCTCACCAGGTCGATCAGGGAACGAAAAACTGTTTTTT
CASSPGRSGNEKLFF
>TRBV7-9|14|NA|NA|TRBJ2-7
TGTGCCAGCAGCTTACCAGGGATGGACTACGAGCAGTACTTC
CASSLPGMDYEQYF
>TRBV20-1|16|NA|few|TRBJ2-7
TGCAGTGCGGAGAACATTGGGACTGGAGACACCTACGAGCAGTACTTC
CSAENIGTGDTYEQYF
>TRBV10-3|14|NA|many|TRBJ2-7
TGTGCCATCAGTGGCCAGCGGGCGGACTACGAGCAGTACTTC
CAISGQRADYEQYF
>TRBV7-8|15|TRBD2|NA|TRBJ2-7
TGTGCCAGCAAGGGGCTAGCGGGAGTCACCTACGAGCAGTACTTC
CASKGLAGVTYEQYF
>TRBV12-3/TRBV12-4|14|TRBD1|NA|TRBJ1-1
TGTGCCAGCAGTCCCAGGGGGCCCTCCACTGAAGCTTTCTTT
CASSPRGPSTEAFF
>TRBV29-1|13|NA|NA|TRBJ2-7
TGCAGCGTTGAAGATGGACAGCGGTACGAGCAGTACTTC
CSVEDGQRYEQYF
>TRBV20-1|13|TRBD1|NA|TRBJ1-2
TGCAGTGCTACGGACAGGGTTACCTATGGCTACACCTTC
CSATDRVTYGYTF
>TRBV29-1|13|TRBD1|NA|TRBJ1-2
TGCAGCGTTGAGGACAGGTCCCTTGATGGCTACACCTTC
CSVEDRSLDGYTF
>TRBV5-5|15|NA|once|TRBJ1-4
TGTGCCAGCAGCACGGAGGACAGAAATAATGAAAAACTGTTTTTT
CASSTEDRNNEKLFF
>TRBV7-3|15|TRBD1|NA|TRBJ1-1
TGTGCCAGCAGCCCACGGACAGGAGAGAGCACTGAAGCTTTCTTT
CASSPRTGESTEAFF
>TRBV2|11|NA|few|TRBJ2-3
TGTGCCAGCAGGCAGGGCTATACGCAGTATTTT
CASRQGYTQYF
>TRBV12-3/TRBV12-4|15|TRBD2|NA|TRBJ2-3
TGTGCCAGCAGCAGAGGACTAGCAAAAACAGATACGCAGTATTTT
CASSRGLAKTDTQYF
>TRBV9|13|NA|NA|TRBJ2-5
TGTGCCAGCAGCGTAGAACTGGGGGAGACCCAGTACTTC
CASSVELGETQYF
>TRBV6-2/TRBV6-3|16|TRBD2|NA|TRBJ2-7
TGTGCCAGCAGTCAAACGAGACTAGCGGGATCCTACGAGCAGTACTTC
CASSQTRLAGSYEQYF
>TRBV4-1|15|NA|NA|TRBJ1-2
TGCGCCAGCAGCCAAGATCCGGACAGTAACTATGGCTACACCTTC
CASSQDPDSNYGYTF
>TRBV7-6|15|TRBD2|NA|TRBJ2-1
TGTGCCAGCAGCCCCGGGAGGGTCACCTACGATGAGCAGTTCTTC
CASSPGRVTYDEQFF
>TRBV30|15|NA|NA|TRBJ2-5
TGTGCCTGGCAGGACTCAACCCGACGGCAAGAGACCCAGTACTTC
CAWQDSTRRQETQYF
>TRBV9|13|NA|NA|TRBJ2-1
TGTGCCAGCAGCGTAGTCAGGGAGCATGAGCAGTTCTTC
CASSVVREHEQFF
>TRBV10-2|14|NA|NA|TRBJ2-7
TGCGCCAGCGCTAACACGAGGAGCTCCTACGAGCAGTACTTC
CASANTRSSYEQYF
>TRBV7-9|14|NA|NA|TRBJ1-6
TGTGCCAGCAGCTCGGGAGGCCCAAGTACCACCCTCCACTTT
CASSSGGPSTTLHF
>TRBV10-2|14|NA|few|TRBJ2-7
TGCGCCAGCAGTGTAGGGGGATGGTCCTACGAGCAGTACTTC
CASSVGGWSYEQYF
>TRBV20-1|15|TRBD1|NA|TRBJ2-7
TGCAGTGCTAGTCCCGGGACAGGGGCTTCCTACGAGCAGTACTTC
CSASPGTGASYEQYF
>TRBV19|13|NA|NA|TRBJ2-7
TGTGCCAGTAGTATAGGCCGGGGGTACGAGCAGTACTTC
CASSIGRGYEQYF
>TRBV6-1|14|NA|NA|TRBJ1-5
TGTGCCAGCAGTGACTTAGCGGAAATCCAGCCCCAGCATTTT
CASSDLAEIQPQHF
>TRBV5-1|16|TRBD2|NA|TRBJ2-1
TGCGCCAGCAGCTCTGGACTAGCGGGAGAAGGCAATGAGCAGTTCTTC
CASSSGLAGEGNEQFF